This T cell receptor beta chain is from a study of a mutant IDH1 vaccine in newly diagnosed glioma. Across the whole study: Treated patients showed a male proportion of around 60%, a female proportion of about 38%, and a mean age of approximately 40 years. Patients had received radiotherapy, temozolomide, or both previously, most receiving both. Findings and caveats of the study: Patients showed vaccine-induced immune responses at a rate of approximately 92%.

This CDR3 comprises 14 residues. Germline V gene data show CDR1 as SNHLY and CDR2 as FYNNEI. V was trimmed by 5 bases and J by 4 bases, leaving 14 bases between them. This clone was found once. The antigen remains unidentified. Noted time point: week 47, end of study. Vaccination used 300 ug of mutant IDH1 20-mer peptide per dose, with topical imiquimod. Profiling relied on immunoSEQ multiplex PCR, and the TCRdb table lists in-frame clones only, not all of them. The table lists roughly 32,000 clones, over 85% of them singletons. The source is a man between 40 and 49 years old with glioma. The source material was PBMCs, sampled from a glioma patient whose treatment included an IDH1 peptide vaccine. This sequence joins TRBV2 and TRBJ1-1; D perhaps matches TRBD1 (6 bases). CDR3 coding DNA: TGTGCCAGCAGTACCAACAGGGTCAGCACTGAAGCTTTCTTT. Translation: CASSTNRVSTEAFF.